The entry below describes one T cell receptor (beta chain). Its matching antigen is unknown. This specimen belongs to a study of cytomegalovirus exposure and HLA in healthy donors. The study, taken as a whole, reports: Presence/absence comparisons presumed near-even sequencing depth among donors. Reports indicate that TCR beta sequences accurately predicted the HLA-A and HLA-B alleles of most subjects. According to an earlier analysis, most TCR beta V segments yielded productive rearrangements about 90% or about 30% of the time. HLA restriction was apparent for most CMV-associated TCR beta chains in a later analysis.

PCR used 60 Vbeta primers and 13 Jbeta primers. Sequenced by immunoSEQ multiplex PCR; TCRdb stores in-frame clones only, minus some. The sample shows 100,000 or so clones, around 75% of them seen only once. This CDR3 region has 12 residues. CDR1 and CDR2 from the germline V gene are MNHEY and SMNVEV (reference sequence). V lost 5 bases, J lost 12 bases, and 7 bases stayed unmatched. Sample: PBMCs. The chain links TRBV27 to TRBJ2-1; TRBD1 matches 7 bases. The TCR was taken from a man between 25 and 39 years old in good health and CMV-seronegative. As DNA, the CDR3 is TGTGCCAGCAGTCCCGACAGGGTTCGGCAGTTCTTC. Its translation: CASSPDRVRQFF.